The rows below give T cell receptor beta chains drawn from one sample of a study of cytomegalovirus exposure and HLA in healthy donors. The assay was immunoSEQ multiplex PCR, and TCRdb's table has in-frame clones only and misses some. The sample shows around 200,000 clones, roughly 81% of them seen only once. The material sequenced was PBMCs. The receptors were gathered from a woman between 25 and 40 years old in good health and CMV-seropositive. Both conserved end residues are part of each CDR3. The D gene is left open where the match is weak. Size values are once, few and many counts, or a class for expanded clones, and some rows have none.

V gene,J gene,clone size,D gene,CDR3 protein,CDR3 DNA
TRBV4-1,TRBJ1-5,.,.,CASSQDPNRLYQPQHF,TGCGCCAGCAGCCAGGATCCCAACAGGCTCTATCAGCCCCAGCATTTT
TRBV10-1,TRBJ1-5,.,.,CASSAQGRNQPQHF,TGCGCCAGCAGTGCCCAGGGGCGCAATCAGCCCCAGCATTTT
TRBV5-1,TRBJ2-7,.,.,CASSLTRVTSYEQYF,TGCGCCAGCAGCTTGACCAGGGTGACGTCCTACGAGCAGTACTTC
TRBV6-5,TRBJ1-5,once,TRBD1,CASSADRGGQPQHF,TGTGCCAGCAGTGCTGACAGGGGGGGTCAGCCCCAGCATTTT
TRBV19,TRBJ1-5,.,.,CASSSQYSNQPQHF,TGTGCCAGTAGTTCACAATATAGCAATCAGCCCCAGCATTTT
TRBV5-8,TRBJ2-7,few,TRBD1,CASRLTGTGEQYF,TGTGCCAGCAGACTGACAGGGACGGGTGAGCAGTACTTC
TRBV28,TRBJ1-1,few,.,CASSLFSAGRGTEAFF,TGTGCCAGCAGTTTATTCAGCGCGGGGCGGGGCACTGAAGCTTTCTTT
TRBV14,TRBJ1-1,few,.,CASSQLQGSEAFF,TGTGCCAGCAGCCAGTTACAGGGCTCGGAAGCTTTCTTT
TRBV29-1,TRBJ2-2,few,.,CSARQRNTGELFF,TGCAGCGCGCGGCAGCGGAACACCGGGGAGCTGTTTTTT
TRBV7-9,TRBJ1-2,once,TRBD1,CASSMTGGESGYTF,TGTGCCAGCAGCATGACAGGGGGAGAAAGTGGCTACACCTTC
TRBV6-1,TRBJ2-3,.,.,CASSDRGTDTQYF,TGTGCCAGCAGTGATCGGGGAACAGATACGCAGTATTTT
TRBV6-5,TRBJ2-7,.,TRBD2,CASSYSSSGSSYEQYF,TGTGCCAGCAGTTACTCGTCTAGCGGGAGCTCCTACGAGCAGTACTTC
TRBV19,TRBJ2-7,.,TRBD2,CASSGWGGTYEQYF,TGTGCCAGTAGTGGCTGGGGGGGAACCTACGAGCAGTACTTC
TRBV20-1,TRBJ1-1,.,TRBD1,CSAFRDRAFF,TGCAGTGCCTTCCGGGACAGGGCTTTCTTT
TRBV7-9,TRBJ2-5,.,.,CASSLGGTAETQYF,TGTGCCAGCAGCTTGGGAGGTACAGCAGAGACCCAGTACTTC
TRBV27,TRBJ1-2,.,TRBD1,CASSLSSTGRVYGYTF,TGTGCCAGCAGTTTATCCTCGACAGGGCGAGTGTATGGCTACACCTTC
TRBV7-2,TRBJ1-5,.,.,CASSLIQGQPQHF,TGTGCCAGCAGCTTGATACAGGGACAGCCCCAGCATTTT
TRBV28,TRBJ2-7,.,.,CASSSYPLSSDQFYEQYF,TGTGCCAGCAGTTCATACCCTCTCTCTAGCGACCAGTTCTACGAGCAGTACTTC
TRBV6-1,TRBJ1-1,.,TRBD1,CASSRGQDFDTEAFF,TGTGCCAGCAGTCGCGGACAGGACTTTGACACTGAAGCTTTCTTT
TRBV5-6,TRBJ2-5,.,TRBD2,CASSGDVGRAGKTQYF,TGTGCCAGCAGTGGGGACGTCGGGAGGGCCGGGAAGACCCAGTACTTC
TRBV28,TRBJ2-7,.,TRBD1,CASTWDRVRTEQYF,TGTGCCAGCACCTGGGACAGGGTACGTACGGAGCAGTACTTC
TRBV7-2,TRBJ2-7,.,TRBD2,CASSFPGRAVDEQYF,TGTGCCAGCAGCTTCCCCGGGAGGGCCGTAGACGAGCAGTACTTC
TRBV19,TRBJ2-4,.,TRBD2,CASNVGGAKNIQYF,TGTGCCAGTAATGTGGGGGGGGCCAAAAACATTCAGTACTTC
TRBV5-4,TRBJ2-1,.,.,CASSLEDFSYNEQFF,TGTGCCAGCAGCTTGGAGGACTTCTCGTACAATGAGCAGTTCTTC
TRBV5-1,TRBJ2-5,few,.,CASTSAQGLETQYF,TGCGCCAGCACCTCAGCGCAGGGACTGGAGACCCAGTACTTC
TRBV28,TRBJ1-1,once,.,CASSLAPGTEAFF,TGTGCCAGCAGTTTAGCCCCCGGCACTGAAGCTTTCTTT
TRBV6-5,TRBJ2-2,.,.,CASRRPGKLTGELFF,TGTGCCAGCAGGCGACCGGGGAAACTAACCGGGGAGCTGTTTTTT
TRBV18,TRBJ2-3,.,.,CASSPAQVGTDTQYF,TGTGCCAGCTCACCAGCACAGGTTGGCACAGATACGCAGTATTTT
TRBV19,TRBJ1-4,.,.,CASSGRDRSEKLFF,TGTGCCAGTAGTGGGCGAGACAGGAGCGAAAAACTGTTTTTT
TRBV7-9,TRBJ2-3,.,.,CASSPSGFSDTQYF,TGTGCCAGCAGCCCCTCCGGGTTTTCAGATACGCAGTATTTT
TRBV14,TRBJ2-7,.,.,CASSPPSPSYEQYF,TGTGCCAGCAGCCCCCCTTCCCCGTCCTACGAGCAGTACTTC
TRBV5-5,TRBJ1-3,.,.,CASSYTRGTGNTIYF,TGTGCCAGCAGCTACACTCGGGGTACTGGAAACACCATATATTTT
TRBV19,TRBJ2-3,few,.,CASSIGGRADTQYF,TGTGCCAGTAGTATTGGTGGGAGAGCAGATACGCAGTATTTT